This entry lists 21 T cell receptor beta chains sequenced from one sample in a study of blood T cell repertoires in COVID-19. Repertoires were generated with immunoSEQ multiplex PCR, while TCRdb's copy carries only in-frame clones and drops some. The data contain 120,000 to 150,000 clones, approximately 88% of them singletons. Sequences were obtained from PBMCs or T cells enriched from blood (not recorded which). Receptors were obtained from a woman in her twenties or thirties with acute COVID-19.

This clone occurred once. The rearrangement joins TRBV5-6 to TRBJ2-1, with 9 bases lining up with TRBD2. J gave up 5 bases and V 0 bases, and 6 bases lay outside the gene matches. Germline V CDR1 and CDR2: SGHDT, YYEEEE. The CDR3 sequence is 16 residues long. The CDR3 region has the DNA TGTGCCAGCAGCTTGGGGTTATTAGCGGGAGACAATGAGCAGTTCTTC. Residues: CASSLGLLAGDNEQFF. Filled out from reference TRBV5-6 and TRBJ2-1, the complete variable domain reads DAGVTQSPTHLIKTRGQQVTLRCSPKSGHDTVSWYQQALGQGPQFIFQYYEEEERQRGNFPDRFSGHQFPNYSSELNVNALLLGDSALYLCASSLGLLAGDNEQFFGPGTRLTVL.

The chain joins TRBV7-2 to TRBJ1-2; 7 bases align to TRBD1. Germline CDR1 and CDR2: SGHTA and FQGNSA. J gave up 3 bases and V 1 base, and 8 bases lay outside the gene matches. The CDR3 consists of 16 residues. CDR3 sequence reads: CASSLVTGLYDYGYTF. The CDR3 nucleotides are TGTGCCAGCAGCTTAGTGACAGGGTTGTACGACTATGGCTACACCTTC.

This clone has only a few counts. The genes are TRBV11-3 and TRBJ2-1, with D perhaps matching TRBD2 (6 bases). The CDR3 totals 15 residues. Germline V gives CDR1 SGHNT, CDR2 YENEEA. V gave up 2 bases and J gave up 1 base, with 9 bases separating them. The CDR3: CASSLRERSYNEQFF. CDR3 nucleotide sequence: TGTGCCAGCAGCTTACGGGAGAGGTCCTACAATGAGCAGTTCTTC.

This chain joins TRBV29-1 and TRBJ2-5; tentatively, D is TRBD2 (6 bases). V was clipped by 4 bases and J by 5 bases, with 14 bases between them. CDR1 and CDR2 from the germline V gene are SQVTM and ANQGSEA. This CDR3 comprises 13 residues. The CDR3 loop reads CSVVGSQWETQYF. The CDR3 region has the DNA TGCAGCGTTGTCGGGAGCCAGTGGGAGACCCAGTACTTC.

This rearrangement joins TRBV28 to TRBJ2-7; D is unresolved. The V end was cut by 3 bases, the J end by 2 bases, with 8 bases between. This CDR3 is built from 13 residues. Germline CDR1 is MDHEN and CDR2 is SYDVKM. The CDR3 region is CASSLPLTYEQYF. The CDR3 bases are TGTGCCAGCAGTTTGCCCCTAACCTACGAGCAGTACTTC.

The CDR3 DNA reads TGCGCCAGCAGTCAGAAGCGCAAGCCTAGCACAGATACGCAGTATTTT. Its translation is CASSQKRKPSTDTQYF. The genes are TRBV23-1 and TRBJ2-3, with no clear D. TRBV23-1 is marked as an open reading frame, function uncertain. This CDR3 has 16 residues. V lost 3 bases, J lost 0 bases, and 13 bases lay in between.

The chain is built from TRBV2 and TRBJ2-7, with D possibly TRBD1 on 5 matching bases. The length of the CDR3 is 15 residues. Germline CDR1 is SNHLY and CDR2 is FYNNEI. V lost 1 base, J lost 1 base, and 11 bases lay in between. The DNA for the CDR3 is TGTGCCAGCAGTGAAGGGGTTCAGGGATCCTACGAGCAGTACTTC. Translation: CASSEGVQGSYEQYF.

This clone occurred once. The chain joins TRBV28 to TRBJ2-7; tentative D call: TRBD1 (6 bases). Between the trimmed V and J ends, which lost 1 base and 2 bases, there was a span of 12 bases. CDR3 length equals 15 residues. Germline V gene sequence: CDR1 MDHEN, CDR2 SYDVKM. The CDR3 nucleotides are TGTGCCAGCAGTTTATCACAGGGTATTACCTACGAGCAGTACTTC. This sequence encodes CASSLSQGITYEQYF. The whole variable domain, filled in from reference TRBV28 and TRBJ2-7, reads DVKVTQSSRYLVKRTGEKVFLECVQDMDHENMFWYRQDPGLGLRLIYFSYDVKMKEKGDIPEGYSVSREKKERFSLILESASTNQTSMYLCASSLSQGITYEQYFGPGTRLTVT.

The chain has TRBV12-3 or TRBV12-4 and TRBJ1-1; D uncertain. CDR3 length equals 13 residues. Trimming shortened V by 6 bases and J by 1 base, and 9 bases separated the two germline ends. The CDR3 DNA reads as TGTGCCAGCAGGGAGATTTCGAACACTGAAGCTTTCTTT. Translating gives CASREISNTEAFF.

The V gene is TRBV5-1, the J gene TRBJ1-6, with D possibly TRBD1 on 6 matching bases. The ends were cut back, 0 bases at V and 7 bases at J, with 20 bases in the middle. CDR3 length: 18 amino acids. The germline gives CDR1 SGHRS, CDR2 YFSETQ. CDR3 region: CASSLVPPTAGDNSPLHF. Here the CDR3 DNA reads TGCGCCAGCAGCTTGGTTCCGCCGACGGCAGGGGACAATTCACCCCTCCACTTT.

This chain joins TRBV19 and TRBJ1-1, with TRBD1 matching 7 bases. Germline V lookup: CDR1 LNHDA, CDR2 SQIVND (reference sequence). The CDR3 length is 14 residues. V lost 6 bases to trimming and J lost 1 base; unmatched junction nucleotides: 5. CDR3 in amino acids: CASSEGGWNTEAFF. The DNA of the CDR3 is TGTGCCAGTAGCGAAGGGGGCTGGAACACTGAAGCTTTCTTT. The full variable domain, with the rest looked up from reference TRBV19 and TRBJ1-1, is DGGITQSPKYLFRKEGQNVTLSCEQNLNHDAMYWYRQDPGQGLRLIYYSQIVNDFQKGDIAEGYSVSREKKESFPLTVTSAQKNPTAFYLCASSEGGWNTEAFFGQGTRLTVV.

The genes are TRBV6-5 and TRBJ1-1; D is possibly TRBD1 (5 bases). This CDR3 is 16 amino acids long. Trimming pared 0 bases from V and 1 base from J, leaving 12 bases between. The germline V gene encodes CDR1 MNHEY and CDR2 SVGAGI. CDR3 sequence: CASSYSSAGRNTEAFF. CDR3 sequence (DNA): TGTGCCAGCAGTTACTCGTCGGCAGGGCGGAACACTGAAGCTTTCTTT.

The rearrangement links TRBV10-3 to TRBJ2-1; possibly TRBD2 for D (5 bases). The CDR3 is 11 amino acids. Trimming left V 8 bases short and J 6 bases short, with 8 bases between. The germline CDR1 and CDR2 sequences are ENHRY and SYGVKD. Written as DNA, the CDR3 is TGTGCCATCCGGAGGTCCAATGAGCAGTTCTTC. Residues: CAIRRSNEQFF.

The table lists this clone with a count of one. V gene TRBV6-1 combines with J gene TRBJ1-3; a weak D match, TRBD1 (5 bases). This CDR3 has 15 residues. Germline V gene lookup returns CDR1 MNHNS and CDR2 SASEGT. Trimming took 2 bases from V and 0 from J, leaving 8 bases between them. The CDR3 coding sequence is TGTGCCAGCAGTGAACGGGGGTTCTCTGGAAACACCATATATTTT. It yields the protein CASSERGFSGNTIYF.

The chain employs TRBV28 and TRBJ1-4; the D is unclear. Looked up from germline, CDR1 is MDHEN and CDR2 is SYDVKM. Trimming took off 7 bases at V and 7 bases at J, with 13 bases between the two ends. This CDR3 region has 13 residues. In nucleotides, the CDR3 is TGTGCCAGCAAAATCTCAAACGGTGAAAAACTGTTTTTT. This encodes CASKISNGEKLFF.

The table lists this clone with a count of one. The rearrangement joins TRBV28 to TRBJ2-7, with a tentative D call TRBD2 (6 bases). The CDR3 loop spans 16 amino acids. CDR1 and CDR2 (germline): MDHEN, SYDVKM. Trimming removed 3 bases at V and 0 bases at J, with 15 bases between. The CDR3 DNA follows: TGTGCCAGCAGTTTTGGTCTTAGCGGCCTCTCCTACGAGCAGTACTTC. Its translation is CASSFGLSGLSYEQYF.

This clone appeared once. The chain combines TRBV7-2 with TRBJ1-1; TRBD1 matches 9 bases. With 4 bases clipped from V and 11 bases from J, the junction kept 2 bases outside the gene matches. This CDR3 has 11 amino acids. Germline CDR1 is SGHTA and CDR2 is FQGNSA. The CDR3 region has the DNA TGTGCCAGCAGCTGGGACAGGGACGCTTTCTTT. It codes for CASSWDRDAFF.

V is TRBV5-1 and J is TRBJ1-5, with 9 bases identical to TRBD1. The CDR3 loop spans 14 amino acids. Looked up from germline, CDR1 is SGHRS and CDR2 is YFSETQ. V was pared by 4 bases and J by 5 bases, with 4 bases of the junction left unmatched. The CDR3 nucleotides are TGCGCCAGCAGCCTGGGACAGGGCGATCAGCCCCAGCATTTT. It is translated as CASSLGQGDQPQHF.

The genes are TRBV6-4 and TRBJ2-1; 11 nucleotides agree with TRBD2. The V gene end was trimmed by 0 bases and the J gene end by 1 base; junction bases not matched to a gene: 2. The CDR3 runs 17 residues. CDR1 and CDR2 from the germline V gene are MRHNA and SNTAGT. The CDR3 loop reads CASSDSSSGGSYNEQFF. DNA of the CDR3: TGTGCCAGCAGTGACTCCTCTAGCGGGGGGTCCTACAATGAGCAGTTCTTC.

The chain recombines TRBV30 with TRBJ1-2; D is undetermined. The CDR3 runs 13 residues. Germline V gene lookup returns CDR1 GTSNPN and CDR2 SVGIG (reference sequence). The V and J ends lost 0 bases and 6 bases respectively, with 11 bases between them. For the CDR3, the DNA is TGTGCCTGGAGTGTACTTCCGCTGGATGGCTACACCTTC. It translates to CAWSVLPLDGYTF.

The CDR3 spells CASRSGATNEKLFF. CDR3 in DNA: TGTGCCAGCAGATCAGGTGCAACTAATGAAAAACTGTTTTTT. The gene calls are TRBV28 and TRBJ1-4, with unresolved D. V lost 6 bases and J lost 0, with 8 bases in between. Germline assignment: CDR1 MDHEN and CDR2 SYDVKM. The CDR3 sequence is 14 residues long.